This TCR beta chain was documented in a study of Ad26.COV2.S vaccination and SARS-CoV-2 variants. Study at large: Intramuscular Ad26.COV2.S at 5x10^10 or 1x10^11 viral particles.

Assay: immunoSEQ multiplex PCR; the TCRdb copy retains only in-frame clones and omits some. This repertoire shows 300,000 to 400,000 clones, around 85% found once; its top ten account for 2.1%. Study-level results: Possibly, TCR breadth and depth analyses underestimated total T cell responses.

Treatment noted: about 20 received Ad26.COV2.S at low or high dose, single or two shots; about 5 received placebo; per-sample allocation not given. Repertoires come from day 63 after the first vaccine or placebo injection. The CDR3 totals 14 residues. Germline-derived CDR1 and CDR2 are SNHLY and FYNNEI. V was pared by 6 bases and J by 10 bases, with 19 bases between. Points on this clone: The antigen is not known.

This sequence originates from a person aged 18 to 65 who received the Ad26.COV2.S COVID-19 vaccine or a placebo. This rearrangement joins TRBV2 to TRBJ2-1, with D possibly TRBD1 on 6 matching bases. The sample here was peripheral blood, taken in a trial of Ad26.COV2.S vaccine versus placebo. In DNA, the CDR3 is TGTGCCAGCAGAGCAGGGGTCCTAGAACAAGAGCAGTTCTTC. This codes for CASRAGVLEQEQFF.